Sequencing of this TCR beta chain was carried out in a study of blood T cell repertoires in COVID-19. The table came from immunoSEQ multiplex PCR; TCRdb's copy has only in-frame clones and leaves some out. The sample shows approximately 530,000 clones, roughly 89% of them seen only once. Germline assignment: CDR1 SGHRS and CDR2 YFSETQ. This CDR3 is built from 15 residues. Trimming removed 4 bases from V and 4 bases from J; junction bases left unmatched: 6. The sequence derives from a woman aged 45 to 65 with COVID-19, enrolled during active disease. This rearrangement joins TRBV5-1 to TRBJ2-3, with TRBD2 identical over 10 bases. The sample consisted of peripheral blood. CDR3 coding DNA: TGCGCCAGCAGCCCCGGGACTAGCGTCTCAGATACGCAGTATTTT. This sequence encodes CASSPGTSVSDTQYF.